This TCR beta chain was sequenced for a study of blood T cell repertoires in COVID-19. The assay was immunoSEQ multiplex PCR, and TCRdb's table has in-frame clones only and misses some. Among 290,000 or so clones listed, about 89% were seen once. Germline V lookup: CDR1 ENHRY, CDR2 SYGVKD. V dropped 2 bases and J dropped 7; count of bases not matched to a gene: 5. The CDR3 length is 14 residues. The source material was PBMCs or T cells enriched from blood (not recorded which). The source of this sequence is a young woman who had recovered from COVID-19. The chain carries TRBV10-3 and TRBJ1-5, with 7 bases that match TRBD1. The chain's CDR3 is CAISEDRAFQPQHF. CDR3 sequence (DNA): TGTGCCATCAGTGAGGACAGGGCTTTCCAGCCCCAGCATTTT.